A single sample gave rise to the 2 T cell receptor beta chains below, sequenced in a study of blood T cell repertoires in COVID-19. TCRdb keeps only in-frame clones here, not all; method: immunoSEQ multiplex PCR. The sample carries roughly 190,000 clones, 75% to 90% recorded once. Sample: peripheral blood. Every receptor here comes from a middle-aged woman with acute or convalescent COVID-19.

This chain links TRBV3-1 (or the pseudogene TRBV3-2) with TRBJ1-2, with D perhaps TRBD1 (6 bases). The CDR3 totals 14 residues. Per germline, CDR1 LGHDT and CDR2 YNNKEL (reference sequence). V was shortened by 4 bases and J by 0 bases, with 9 bases between the two germline ends. The CDR3, as DNA: TGTGCCAGCAGCCCACAGGGAGCTAACTATGGCTACACCTTC. Encoded protein: CASSPQGANYGYTF.

CDR3 coding DNA: TGTGCCAGCTCACCTGGACTTTCAACTAATGAAAAACTGTTTTTT. Its protein product is CASSPGLSTNEKLFF. This chain connects TRBV18 to TRBJ1-4, with D hard to call. The germline CDR1 and CDR2 sequences are KGHSH and LQKENI. V was pared by 3 bases and J by 0 bases, with 8 bases between. The CDR3 is 15 residues long.